The present T cell receptor (beta chain) was sequenced within a study of cytomegalovirus exposure and HLA in healthy donors. General study points: Reportedly, diagnosis of cytomegalovirus status by the classifier showed high specificity and sensitivity. A later analysis linked a missense variant in DCLRE1C to the trimming of TCR beta V and J genes. Some V segments, TRBV6-2 and TRBV6-3 among them, were indistinguishable and were therefore excluded. An apparent linkage of common viral pathogens to several of the most significant clusters emerged in a later analysis.

The study ran its PCR with 60 Vbeta and 13 Jbeta primers. The data were produced by immunoSEQ multiplex PCR, yet TCRdb's version contains in-frame clones alone and is incomplete. The sample lists roughly 200,000 clones; 87% were seen once. There are 13 residues in the CDR3. Trimming shortened V by 5 bases and J by 4 bases, and 11 bases separated the two germline ends. Germline CDR1 and CDR2: MNHNS and SASEGT. Note on this clone: Its antigen is unknown. Other DNA sequences of this sample code for an identical CDR3.

The sequence was obtained from a boy between 2 and 15 years old in good health and CMV-seronegative. This chain uses TRBV6-1 with TRBJ1-1; unclear D gene. Sequencing was performed on PBMCs. The CDR3 protein is CASSLDRGTEAFF. The CDR3 nucleotides read TGTGCCAGCAGTCTTGATCGGGGCACTGAAGCTTTCTTT.